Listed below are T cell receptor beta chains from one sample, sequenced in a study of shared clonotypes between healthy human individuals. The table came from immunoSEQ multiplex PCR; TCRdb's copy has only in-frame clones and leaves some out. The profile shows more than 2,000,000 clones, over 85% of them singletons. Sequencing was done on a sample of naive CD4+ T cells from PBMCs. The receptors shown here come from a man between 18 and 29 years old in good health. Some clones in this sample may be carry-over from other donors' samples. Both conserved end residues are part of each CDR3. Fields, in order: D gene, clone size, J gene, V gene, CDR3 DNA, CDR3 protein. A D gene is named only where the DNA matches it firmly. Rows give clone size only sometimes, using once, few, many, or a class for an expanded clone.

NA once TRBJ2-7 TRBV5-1 TGCGCCAGCAGCTCCACCCTGACAGCGTACGAGCAGTACTTC CASSSTLTAYEQYF
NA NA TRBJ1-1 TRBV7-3 TGTGCCAGCAGCCCCGGGTTGATCACTGAAGCTTTCTTT CASSPGLITEAFF
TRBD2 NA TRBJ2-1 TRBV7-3 TGTGCCAGCAGTCTCCTAGCGGGAGGATCCTACAATGAGCAGTTCTTC CASSLLAGGSYNEQFF
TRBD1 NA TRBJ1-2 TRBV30 TGTGCCTGGACCCGGACGGGACAGATTATAGCGGGCTATGGCTACACCTTC CAWTRTGQIIAGYGYTF
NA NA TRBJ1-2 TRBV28 TGTGCCAGTACGCGGGAATTTAACTATGGCTACACCTTC CASTREFNYGYTF
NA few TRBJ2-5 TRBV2 TGTGCCAGCAGACAGGGCCAAGAGACCCAGTACTTC CASRQGQETQYF
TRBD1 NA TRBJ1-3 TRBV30 TGTGCCTGGGACAGGGTAGCCATCATATATTTT CAWDRVAIIYF
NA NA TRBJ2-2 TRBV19 TGTGCCAGTAGTATCGGAAGGCTAACCGGGGAGCTGTTTTTT CASSIGRLTGELFF
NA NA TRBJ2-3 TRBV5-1 TGCGCCAGCAGCTTGGAGCGCGGCACAGATACGCAGTATTTT CASSLERGTDTQYF
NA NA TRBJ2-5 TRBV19 TGTGCCAGTGGCCAAAGGAACAGGGTTACGGAGACCCAGTACTTC CASGQRNRVTETQYF
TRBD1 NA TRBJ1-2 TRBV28 TGTGCCAGCAGTCTGACAGGGTTGTACTATGGCTACACCTTC CASSLTGLYYGYTF
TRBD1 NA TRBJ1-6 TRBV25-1 TGTGCCAGCGGGGGACAGTATAATTCACCCCTCCACTTT CASGGQYNSPLHF
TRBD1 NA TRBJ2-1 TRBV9 TGTGCCAGCAGCGTCCGGACAGGGGGCGCCGAGCAGTTCTTC CASSVRTGGAEQFF
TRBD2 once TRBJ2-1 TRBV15 TGTGCCACCAGCAGAGATGTAGCGGGACTAGGAAACGTGGGGCAGTTCTTC CATSRDVAGLGNVGQFF
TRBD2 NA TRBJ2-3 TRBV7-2 TGTGCCAGCAGCCGCACGAGGGCGGGAGCCCGAGATACGCAGTATTTT CASSRTRAGARDTQYF
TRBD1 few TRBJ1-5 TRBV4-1 TGCGCCAGCAGCCCGGGACAGGGCCCGAATCAGCCCCAGCATTTT CASSPGQGPNQPQHF
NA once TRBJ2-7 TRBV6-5 TGTGCCAGCAGTTACTCTGGGGCCGGGGCACGGCACGAGCAGTACTTC CASSYSGAGARHEQYF
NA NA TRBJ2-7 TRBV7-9 TGTGCCAGCAGCTTAACGGGCAGCATCTCCTACGAGCAGTACTTC CASSLTGSISYEQYF
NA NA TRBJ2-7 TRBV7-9 TGTGCCAGCAGCGGCCCCGGGGGTTCGTTTAGCTACGAGCAGTACTTC CASSGPGGSFSYEQYF
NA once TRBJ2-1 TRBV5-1 TGCGCCAGCAGCCTGGGAGATGCCTACAATGAGCAGTTCTTC CASSLGDAYNEQFF
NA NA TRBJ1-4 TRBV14 TGTGCCAGCAGCCGACAGCTTAATGAAAAACTGTTTTTT CASSRQLNEKLFF
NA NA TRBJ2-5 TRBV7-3 TGTGCCAGCAGCTTACAACCGGGACCCCAAGAGACCCAGTACTTC CASSLQPGPQETQYF
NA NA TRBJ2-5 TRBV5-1 TGCGCCAGCAGGGGCGGAGAGACCCAGTACTTC CASRGGETQYF
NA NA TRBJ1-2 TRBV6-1 TGTGCCAGCAGTAAATCCGGGACGTACACCTATGGCTACACCTTC CASSKSGTYTYGYTF
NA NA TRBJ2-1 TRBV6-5 TGTGCCAGCAGTTACTCTCTCGGCCCGAACAATGAGCAGTTCTTC CASSYSLGPNNEQFF
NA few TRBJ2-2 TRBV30 TGTGCCTGGAGTACAGGGATCTCCGGGGAGCTGTTTTTT CAWSTGISGELFF
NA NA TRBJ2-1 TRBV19 TGTGCCAGTAGCTCAAGAGGAGGCGCAGACTACAATGAGCAGTTCTTC CASSSRGGADYNEQFF
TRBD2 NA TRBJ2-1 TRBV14 TGTGCCAGCAGCCGACCGGGACTAGCGGGTCAAGCCGGAAGCAATGAGCAGTTCTTC CASSRPGLAGQAGSNEQFF
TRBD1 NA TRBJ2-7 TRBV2 TGTGCCAGCAGATCCCGACAGGGGCCCTACGAGCAGTACTTC CASRSRQGPYEQYF
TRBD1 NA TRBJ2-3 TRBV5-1 TGCGCCAGCAGCTTGGGTTCAGGGGGCGGTGGCACAGATACGCAGTATTTT CASSLGSGGGGTDTQYF
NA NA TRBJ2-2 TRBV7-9 TGTGCCAGCAGCTTACCGGGAACAACTACCGGGGAGCTGTTTTTT CASSLPGTTTGELFF
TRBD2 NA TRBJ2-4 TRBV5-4 TGTGCCAGCAGCTTGGGAGGAGCGGGGCTAGCCAAAAACATTCAGTACTTC CASSLGGAGLAKNIQYF
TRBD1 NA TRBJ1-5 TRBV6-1 TGTGCCAGCAGTGTCGGGACAGTTCTCGCAGGTCGGCCCCAGCATTTT CASSVGTVLAGRPQHF
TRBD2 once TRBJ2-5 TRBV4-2 TGTGCCAGCAGCCAGGGACTAGCGGGAGGAGAAGAGACCCAGTACTTC CASSQGLAGGEETQYF
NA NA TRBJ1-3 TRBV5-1 TGCGCCAGCAGCTTGGGGGGTCTTAGCTCTGGAAACACCATATATTTT CASSLGGLSSGNTIYF
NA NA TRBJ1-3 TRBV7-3 TGTGCCAGCAGCCCGAGCGGGTCTGGAAACACCATATATTTT CASSPSGSGNTIYF
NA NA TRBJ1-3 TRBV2 TGTGCCAGCACCAGAGGCCAGGGAGGGTCTGGAAACACCATATATTTT CASTRGQGGSGNTIYF
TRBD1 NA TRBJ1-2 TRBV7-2 TGTGCCAGCAGCTCCAGTCCCGGGACAGGGATGATCTATGGCTACACCTTC CASSSSPGTGMIYGYTF
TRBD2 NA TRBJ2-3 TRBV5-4 TGTGCCAGCAGCTTGGTAAGGTCTAGCGGGAGTACCGCAGATACGCAGTATTTT CASSLVRSSGSTADTQYF
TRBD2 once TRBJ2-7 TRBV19 TGTGCCAGTAGTATTGCTAGCGGGGCTTACGAGCAGTACTTC CASSIASGAYEQYF
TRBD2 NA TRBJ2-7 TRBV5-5 TGTGCCAGCAGCGATAGCCGGACTAGCGGAACCTACGAGCAGTACTTC CASSDSRTSGTYEQYF
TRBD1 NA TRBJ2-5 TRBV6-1 TGTGCCACCCCCCAGGGGGCCGGAGAGACCCAGTACTTC CATPQGAGETQYF
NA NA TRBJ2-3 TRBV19 TGTGCCAGTAGCAGGGCCGTGCGTGATACGCAGTATTTT CASSRAVRDTQYF
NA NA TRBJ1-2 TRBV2 TGTGCCAGCAGGGGGCGCGACTATGGCTACACCTTC CASRGRDYGYTF
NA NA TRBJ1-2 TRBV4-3 TGCGCCAGCAGCCAAGGTGACAGCGGAAAGAGGGGCTACACCTTC CASSQGDSGKRGYTF
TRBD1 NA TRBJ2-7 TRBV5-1 TGCGCCAGCAGCGGACAGGGTATCGGGAGCTCCTACGAGCAGTACTTC CASSGQGIGSSYEQYF